Listed here are 3 T cell receptor beta chains from one sample, sequenced in a study of blood T cell repertoires in COVID-19. This table comes from immunoSEQ multiplex PCR, and its TCRdb copy is limited to in-frame clones, with some not included. This repertoire shows 150,000 to 200,000 clones, 87% found once; its top ten account for around 1.6%. The material sequenced was peripheral blood. All receptors come from a woman aged 45-59 years with acute or convalescent COVID-19.

The chain is built from TRBV2 and TRBJ2-1, with 11 bases that match TRBD2. CDR1 and CDR2 from the germline V gene are SNHLY and FYNNEI. J gave up 6 bases and V 5 bases, and 6 bases lay outside the gene matches. The CDR3 totals 15 residues. Here the CDR3 reads CASSLAGGPSNEQFF. The CDR3 DNA reads as TGTGCCAGCAGTTTAGCGGGAGGGCCCTCCAATGAGCAGTTCTTC.

This clone appeared a single time. The genes are TRBV24-1 and TRBJ1-2, with a possible D match to TRBD1 (5 bases). The CDR3 is 14 amino acids. Germline CDR1 KGHDR, CDR2 SFDVKD. V lost 4 bases and J lost 4, with 12 bases in between. In DNA form, the CDR3 reads TGTGCCACCAGTGACCCAGGGTTGGGCTATGGCTACACCTTC. It translates to CATSDPGLGYGYTF.

This rearrangement joins TRBV6-5 to TRBJ1-2, with a weak D call TRBD1 (6 bases). Trimming cost V 6 bases and J 5 bases, with 13 bases left between them. CDR3 length: 13 amino acids. Germline V CDR1 and CDR2: MNHEY, SVGAGI. The chain's CDR3 is CASSTGQTYGYTF. CDR3 bases: TGTGCCAGCAGCACCGGACAGACTTATGGCTACACCTTC.